A single T cell receptor (beta chain) is shown here with its context. Only in-frame clones appear in the TCRdb table, and some are missing; sequencing was by immunoSEQ multiplex PCR. Of about 130,000 clones listed, 85% are singletons. The entry originates in a study of T cell responses to AZD1222 COVID-19 vaccine. This CDR3 is built from 13 residues. V lost 6 bases to trimming and J lost 7 bases; unmatched junction nucleotides: 5. From germline, CDR1 is MRHNA and CDR2 SNTAGT. The sequences come from peripheral blood, collected 28 days after the second AZD1222 dose. This TCR derives from an adult who received the AZD1222 COVID-19 vaccine. The gene calls are TRBV6-4 and TRBJ1-1; 10 bases align to TRBD1. CDR3 protein: CASSRTGGSEAFF. The DNA for the CDR3 is TGTGCCAGCAGCAGGACAGGGGGTAGTGAAGCTTTCTTT.